This T cell receptor (beta chain) was identified in a study of response to subunit inactivated influenza vaccine. Study-wide points: Authors suggested seasonal influenza vaccinations each recruit few new T cells.

Concerning this clonotype itself: No antigen is known for it.

TCRdb used MiXCR to reprocess the RT-PCR reads, holding one entry per CDR3 protein. Here the sample spans hundreds of thousands of distinct CDR3 sequences, around 15% being singletons. This receptor was obtained from a middle-aged man who received an inactivated influenza vaccine. The input for sequencing was PBMCs from blood, taken 14 to 15 days before vaccination.

CDR3 bases: TGCGCCAGCAGCGGCCAGGGGTTGTCTAGCACAGATACGCAGTATTTT. Translating gives CASSGQGLSSTDTQYF. V is TRBV5-1 and J is TRBJ2-3, with D possibly matching TRBD1 (6 bases). The V end lost 4 bases, the J end lost 0 bases, and 15 bases lay between the germline ends. The CDR3 is made up of 16 amino acids. Germline V gene sequence: CDR1 SGHRS, CDR2 YFSETQ.